The T cell receptor beta chain described here comes from a study of OX40 agonist ivuxolimab in advanced cancers. TCRdb's copy holds only in-frame clones and misses some; the assay was immunoSEQ multiplex PCR. Found here are 74,000 or so clones, about nine tenths of them singletons; the top ten hold 2% to 2.5%. CDR1 and CDR2 from the germline V gene are SNHLY and FYNNEI. The CDR3 contains 14 residues. Concerning this clone: At one end, the junction sequence differs from germline, possibly due to a read error.

The sequence was obtained from an adult with an advanced solid tumor such as melanoma, head and neck, liver or kidney cancer. The sample was CD4+ or CD8+ T cells sorted from blood, taken in a trial of the OX40 agonist ivuxolimab. The genes are TRBV2 and TRBJ1-5; 8 bases fit TRBD1. CDR3 amino acids: CASSEGQGVQPQHF. CDR3 DNA sequence: TGTGCCAGCAGCGAAGGACAGGGAGTTCAGCCCCAGCATTTT.